This T cell receptor beta chain was sequenced for a study of blood T cell repertoires in COVID-19 (dated by TCRdb to the early 2020s). As for the study more broadly: Collaborator samples came from the United States, Italy and Spain and covered acute and convalescent phases of COVID-19. The prospective study material was composed of cDNA or gDNA derived from T cells, B-cell-depleted T cells, or PBMCs. Subjects who had been exposed to COVID-19, were actively infected with it, or had recovered from it provided the deeply sampled blood TCRbeta repertoires that made up the dataset. The repertoires were released in a freely available public database intended as a resource for research on the immune response to SARS-CoV-2. The samples were drawn from two sources: the first 160 participants of the ongoing ImmuneRACE study, and 950 to 1,500 subjects contributed by 6 global collaborators. Sample metadata almost always included a de-identified subject ID, COVID-19 status, age in years and sex. Where HLA class I and class II types were available, the types were taken from metadata supplied by the sample provider, not from assay-based typing. Overall results and qualifications from the work: The quantity of clinical and demographic metadata differed by source and by participant and was supplied without curation.

TCRbeta CDR3 regions were amplified from genomic DNA by means of the immunoSEQ Assay, a bias-controlled multiplex PCR. From the authors' description of their analysis: Within the assay, amplification of reference gene primers was used to estimate how many nucleated cells each sample contained. To quantify the absolute abundance of each unique TCRbeta CDR3 rearrangement, sequence reads were collapsed and filtered. For each sample, productive Simpson clonality was calculated by taking the square root of Simpson's diversity index across productive rearrangements. Not all clones reach the TCRdb copy of this immuneACCESS table, which keeps in-frame sequences only. Checked studies attribute under half of the gap to unresolved V genes and leave the rest unexplained. That table supplies the V and J calls and clone size; D and trimming were determined from the DNA. The sample data list roughly 81,000 clones, and around 88% of these were observed just once. Roughly 8.5% of the sample rests with the top ten.

In the case of this clone: Its antigen specificity is not known. No clone much larger than this one lies a single base away; base qualities are absent.

Collaborating institutions collected whole blood in K2EDTA tubes following their own protocols. For TCRbeta analysis, collaborators shipped samples as frozen whole blood, isolated PBMCs, or DNA extracted from either of those sample types. The CDR3 contains 13 residues, cysteine and phenylalanine counted. This entry keeps only the CDR3 DNA: 39 bases, framed from base 1. The germline V gene provides CDR1 SGHTA and CDR2 FQGNSA. V drops 3 bases and J drops 1 base, leaving 5 bases in between. Sequencing was done on a sample of peripheral blood. The V gene is TRBV7-2 and the J gene is TRBJ2-3; no D gene can be assigned with confidence. This clonotype originated in a man aged 25 to 45 with acute or convalescent COVID-19. The nucleotides read TGTGCCAGCAGCTTGCAGGGCACAGATACGCAGTATTTT. Translated, it reads CASSLQGTDTQYF.